This T cell receptor beta chain was obtained from a study of regulatory T cells in long-lasting Graves disease. General study findings and limits: Having few samples may have compromised the accuracy.

Regarding this clonotype: Its specificity is not known.

Specified time point: newly diagnosed GD, antithyroid drugs for less than 3 months. Following extraction of RNA from PBMCs, that RNA was used to make the TCR library. CDR1 GTSNPN and CDR2 SVGIG come from the germline V gene (reference sequence). Between the trimmed V and J ends, which lost 0 bases and 1 base, there was a span of 8 bases. The CDR3 is 14 amino acids. iRepertoire HTBI primers and Arm-PCR of CDR3 regions built TCR beta libraries. From the multiplex PCR reads, TCRdb called clonotypes with MiXCR, one entry per CDR3 protein. The data contain about 560,000 distinct CDR3 sequences, more than 15% of them seen just once; the ten biggest clones take up approximately 12%. Another study also made use of these data, one on T cells in Graves' hyperthyroidism and ophthalmopathy. That paper adds: Researchers ran a first-round RT-PCR on the TCR CDR3 using the HTBI primer set. The model anticipated ophthalmopathy a median 6.5 months pre-onset.

Sequences were derived from peripheral blood mononuclear cells (PBMCs), sampled at new diagnosis, from a patient treated with antithyroid drugs. The rearrangement joins TRBV30 to TRBJ2-3, with unresolved D. The TCR sequence derives from a man younger than 35 with Graves disease. This CDR3 reads CAWSVRPRTDTQYF. The CDR3 DNA is TGTGCCTGGAGTGTGAGGCCTCGCACAGATACGCAGTATTTT.